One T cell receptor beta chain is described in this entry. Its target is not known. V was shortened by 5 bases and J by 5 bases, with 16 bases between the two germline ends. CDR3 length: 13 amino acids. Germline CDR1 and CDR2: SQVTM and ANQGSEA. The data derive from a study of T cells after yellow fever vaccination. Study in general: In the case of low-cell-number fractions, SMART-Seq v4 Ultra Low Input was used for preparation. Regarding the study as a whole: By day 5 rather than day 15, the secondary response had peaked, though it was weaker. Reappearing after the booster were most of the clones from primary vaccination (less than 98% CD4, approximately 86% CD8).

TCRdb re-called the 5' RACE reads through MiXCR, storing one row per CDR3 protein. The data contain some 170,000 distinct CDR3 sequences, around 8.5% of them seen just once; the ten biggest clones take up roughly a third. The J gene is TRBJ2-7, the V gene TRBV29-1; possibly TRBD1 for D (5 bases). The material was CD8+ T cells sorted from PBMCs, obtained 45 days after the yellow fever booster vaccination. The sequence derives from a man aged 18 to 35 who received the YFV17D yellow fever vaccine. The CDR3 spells CSVHKGNPNEQYF. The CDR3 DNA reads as TGCAGCGTTCACAAGGGGAATCCGAACGAGCAGTACTTC.